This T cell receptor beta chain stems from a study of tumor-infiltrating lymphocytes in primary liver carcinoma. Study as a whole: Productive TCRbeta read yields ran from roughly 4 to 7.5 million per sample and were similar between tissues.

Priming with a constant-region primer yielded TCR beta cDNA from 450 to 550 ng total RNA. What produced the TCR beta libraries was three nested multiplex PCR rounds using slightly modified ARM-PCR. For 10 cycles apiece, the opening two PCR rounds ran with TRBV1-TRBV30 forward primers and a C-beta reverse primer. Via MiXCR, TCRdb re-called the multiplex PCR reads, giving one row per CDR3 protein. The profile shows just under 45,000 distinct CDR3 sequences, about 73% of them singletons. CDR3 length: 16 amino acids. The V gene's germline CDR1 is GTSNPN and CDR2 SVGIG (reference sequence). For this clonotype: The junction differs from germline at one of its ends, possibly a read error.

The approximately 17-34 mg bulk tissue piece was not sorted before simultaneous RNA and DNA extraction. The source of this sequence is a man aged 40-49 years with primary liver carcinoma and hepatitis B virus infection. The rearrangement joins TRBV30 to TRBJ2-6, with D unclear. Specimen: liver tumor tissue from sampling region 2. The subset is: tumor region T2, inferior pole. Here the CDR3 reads CVWKRKGSSGANVLTF. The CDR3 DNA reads TGTGTCTGGAAACGGAAGGGTAGCTCTGGGGCCAACGTCCTGACTTTC.